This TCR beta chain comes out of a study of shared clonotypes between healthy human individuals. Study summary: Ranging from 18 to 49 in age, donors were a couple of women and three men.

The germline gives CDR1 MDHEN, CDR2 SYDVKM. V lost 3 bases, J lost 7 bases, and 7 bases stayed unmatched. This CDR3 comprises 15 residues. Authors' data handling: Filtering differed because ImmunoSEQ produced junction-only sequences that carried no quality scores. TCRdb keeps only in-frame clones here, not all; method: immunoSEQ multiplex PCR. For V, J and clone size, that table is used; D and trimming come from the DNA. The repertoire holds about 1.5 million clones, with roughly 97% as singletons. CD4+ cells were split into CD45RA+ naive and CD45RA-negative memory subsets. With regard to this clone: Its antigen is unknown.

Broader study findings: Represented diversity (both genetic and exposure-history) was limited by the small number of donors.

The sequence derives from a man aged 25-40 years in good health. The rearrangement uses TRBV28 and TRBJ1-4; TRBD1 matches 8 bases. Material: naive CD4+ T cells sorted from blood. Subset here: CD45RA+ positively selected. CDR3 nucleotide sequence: TGTGCCAGCAGTTTTCTGGACAGGGCGGGTGAAAAACTGTTTTTT. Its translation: CASSFLDRAGEKLFF.